These 10 T cell receptor beta chains came from one sample sequenced in a study of blood T cell repertoires in COVID-19. The data were produced by immunoSEQ multiplex PCR, yet TCRdb's version contains in-frame clones alone and is incomplete. Among 55,000 to 90,000 clones listed, roughly 91% were seen once. What was sequenced was peripheral blood. These TCRs come from a human donor in a cohort sampled during active COVID-19.

The chain joins TRBV7-2 to TRBJ2-1, with D possibly TRBD2 on 6 matching bases. CDR3 length equals 15 residues. Looked up from germline, CDR1 is SGHTA and CDR2 is FQGNSA. Trimming stripped 4 bases from V and 8 bases from J, with 18 bases between. CDR3 in DNA: TGTGCCAGCAGCTACAACGGGTGGGAGGAGGATGAGCAGTTCTTC. Its protein is CASSYNGWEEDEQFF.

V and J are TRBV15 and TRBJ2-7; 15 bases fit TRBD2. The CDR3 sequence is 18 residues long. J gave up 2 bases and V 4 bases, and 9 bases lay outside the gene matches. Looked up from germline, CDR1 is LNHNV and CDR2 is YYDKDF (reference sequence). The chain's CDR3 is CATSNLEGTSGRPYEQYF. As DNA, the CDR3 is TGTGCCACCAGCAATCTAGAGGGGACTAGCGGGAGGCCCTACGAGCAGTACTTC.

The V gene is TRBV30, the J gene TRBJ1-5; 7 bases agree with TRBD1. CDR3 length: 13 amino acids. The V gene end was trimmed by 1 base and the J gene end by 7 bases; junction bases not matched to a gene: 4. The germline gives CDR1 GTSNPN, CDR2 SVGIG (reference sequence). CDR3 protein: CAWSGQGDQPQHF. CDR3 coding DNA: TGTGCCTGGAGTGGACAGGGCGACCAGCCCCAGCATTTT. The whole variable domain, filled in from reference TRBV30 and TRBJ1-5, reads SQTIHQWPATLVQPVGSPLSLECTVEGTSNPNLYWYRQAAGRGLQLLFYSVGIGQISSEVPQNLSASRPQDRQFILSSKKLLLSDSGFYLCAWSGQGDQPQHFGDGTRLSIL.

J is TRBJ1-6 and V is TRBV5-1; D perhaps matches TRBD1 (5 bases). V shed 0 bases and J shed 7 bases, with 11 bases lying between them. Germline lookup yields CDR1 SGHRS and CDR2 YFSETQ. The CDR3 has 15 residues. CDR3 sequence reads: CASSLEGQKNSPLHF. CDR3 coding DNA: TGCGCCAGCAGCTTGGAGGGGCAGAAAAATTCACCCCTCCACTTT.

V and J are TRBV2 and TRBJ2-7; tentative D call: TRBD1 (5 bases). The V gene's germline CDR1 is SNHLY and CDR2 FYNNEI. V lost 6 bases and J lost 1, with 13 bases in between. CDR3 length: 14 amino acids. This CDR3 is CASSSGIRSYEQYV. CDR3 bases: TGTGCCAGCAGCTCAGGGATTCGGTCCTACGAGCAGTACGTC.

CDR3 in DNA: TGTGCCACCTCGTTAGCGGGAGGGCCGGATGAGCAGTTCTTC. The encoded protein is CATSLAGGPDEQFF. The chain couples TRBV15 to TRBJ2-1, with 11 bases aligning to TRBD2. CDR1 LNHNV and CDR2 YYDKDF come from the germline V gene (reference sequence). J lost 8 bases, V lost 8 bases, and 8 bases had no gene match. The CDR3 extends over 14 amino acids.

This rearrangement joins TRBV29-1 to TRBJ2-7, with D possibly TRBD2 on 6 matching bases. The CDR3 extends over 13 amino acids. The V gene lost 3 bases and the J gene lost 9 bases, with 18 bases spanning the gap. Germline values: CDR1 SQVTM, CDR2 ANQGSEA. CDR3 DNA sequence: TGCAGCGTTGAGGATAGCGGAAGCCTGGGGCAGTACTTC. The encoded protein is CSVEDSGSLGQYF.

This clone is a singleton in its sample. The chain recombines TRBV13 with TRBJ2-6; 8 nucleotides agree with TRBD1. The length of the CDR3 is 17 residues. Trimming took 2 bases from V and 4 from J; bases not matched to a gene: 7. Germline V gene sequence: CDR1 PRHDT, CDR2 FYEKMQ (reference sequence). The CDR3 is CASSLPQGARGANVLTF. Written as DNA, the CDR3 is TGTGCCAGCAGCTTACCGCAGGGGGCGCGGGGGGCCAACGTCCTGACTTTC.

In DNA form, the CDR3 reads TGTGCCAGCAGTTTATCCCCCGGAGACACAGATACGCAGTATTTT. Its protein product is CASSLSPGDTDTQYF. V and J are TRBV28 and TRBJ2-3; D is unresolved. Between the trimmed V and J ends, which lost 1 base and 2 bases, there was a span of 10 bases. The CDR3 length is 15 residues. CDR1 and CDR2 (germline): MDHEN, SYDVKM. Full variable domain (remainder filled in from reference TRBV28 and TRBJ2-3): DVKVTQSSRYLVKRTGEKVFLECVQDMDHENMFWYRQDPGLGLRLIYFSYDVKMKEKGDIPEGYSVSREKKERFSLILESASTNQTSMYLCASSLSPGDTDTQYFGPGTRLTVL.

J is TRBJ2-3 and V is TRBV7-9; D is uncertain. Germline V CDR1 and CDR2: SEHNR, FQNEAQ (reference sequence). The CDR3 has 13 residues. Trimming left V 5 bases short and J 6 bases short, with 12 bases between. CDR3 in amino acids: CASSTAGSDTQYF. In DNA, the CDR3 is TGTGCCAGCAGCACCGCAGGTTCGGATACGCAGTATTTT.